Shown below are 25 T cell receptor beta chains from a single sample sequenced in a study of blood T cell repertoires in COVID-19. Profiling relied on immunoSEQ multiplex PCR, and the TCRdb table lists in-frame clones only, not all of them. This table holds some 170,000 clones, roughly 81% found once. Sequencing was carried out using peripheral blood. The source of these receptors is a man aged 40-50 years with acute or convalescent COVID-19.

This chain connects TRBV10-2 to TRBJ1-5; possibly TRBD1 for D (5 bases). Trimming left V 10 bases short and J 0 bases short, with 16 bases between. There are 15 residues in the CDR3. Germline V lookup: CDR1 WSHSY, CDR2 SAAADI. CDR3 sequence reads: CATQAVLNSNQPQHF. CDR3 coding DNA: TGCGCCACACAGGCAGTTCTTAATAGCAATCAGCCCCAGCATTTT.

In DNA, the CDR3 is TGTGCCTGGAGTACGGATAATTCACCCCTCCACTTT. It codes for CAWSTDNSPLHF. The chain is built from TRBV30 and TRBJ1-6, with D uncertain. The V gene's germline CDR1 is GTSNPN and CDR2 SVGIG (reference sequence). V dropped 2 bases and J dropped 5 bases, with 4 bases sitting between them. This CDR3 has 12 amino acids.

This sequence joins TRBV7-2 and TRBJ2-4; D is possibly TRBD1 (7 bases). Germline V gene data show CDR1 as SGHTA and CDR2 as FQGNSA. CDR3 length: 17 residues. Between the trimmed V and J ends, which lost 6 bases and 9 bases, there was a span of 27 bases. The CDR3 is CASSSHGRGRLWGIQYF. CDR3 in DNA: TGTGCCAGCAGTTCTCACGGCAGGGGGAGGCTCTGGGGCATTCAGTACTTC.

This sequence joins TRBV19 and TRBJ1-4; D is ambiguous. Looked up from germline, CDR1 is LNHDA and CDR2 is SQIVND (reference sequence). Trimming stripped 5 bases from V and 0 bases from J, with 10 bases between. CDR3 length equals 15 residues. This chain's CDR3 is CASSQGLTTNEKLFF. The CDR3 DNA reads TGTGCCAGTAGTCAAGGACTTACAACTAATGAAAAACTGTTTTTT.

The chain recombines TRBV7-3 with TRBJ1-2, with 7 bases that match TRBD1. The CDR3 spans 14 residues. Per germline, CDR1 SGHTA and CDR2 FQGTGA. V lost 5 bases and J lost 3; bases outside the gene matches: 6. The CDR3 protein is CASSPGGTDYGYTF. DNA of the CDR3: TGTGCCAGCAGCCCCGGCGGGACAGACTATGGCTACACCTTC. Supplemented by reference TRBV7-3 and TRBJ1-2, the full variable domain reads GAGVSQTPSNKVTEKGKYVELRCDPISGHTALYWYRQSLGQGPEFLIYFQGTGAADDSGLPNDRFFAVRPEGSVSTLKIQRTERGDSAVYLCASSPGGTDYGYTFGSGTRLTVV.

The rearrangement links TRBV5-1 to TRBJ2-3; D unclear. The CDR3 covers 15 residues. The germline V gene encodes CDR1 SGHRS and CDR2 YFSETQ. Trimming left V 2 bases short and J 4 bases short, with 14 bases between. CDR3 bases: TGCGCCAGCAGCTTTACGAGCGACCCCGCAGATACGCAGTATTTT. Residues: CASSFTSDPADTQYF.

The chain has TRBV5-1 and TRBJ2-3; 11 positions agree with TRBD1. Looked up from germline, CDR1 is SGHRS and CDR2 is YFSETQ. Losses at the gene ends were 4 bases for V and 3 bases for J; bases not matched to a gene: 10. This CDR3 contains 17 residues. CDR3 loop: CASSQGDRGLSTDTQYF. CDR3 sequence (DNA): TGCGCCAGCAGCCAGGGGGACAGGGGGTTATCAACAGATACGCAGTATTTT.

The gene calls are TRBV5-5 and TRBJ2-3; D is perhaps TRBD2 (6 bases). The CDR3 has 16 amino acids. With 4 bases removed from V and 0 bases from J, the gap between germline ends came to 15 bases. Germline V gives CDR1 SGHKS, CDR2 YYEKEE (reference sequence). CDR3 bases: TGTGCCAGCAGCCCCGTTGGGCGGGGTAGCACAGATACGCAGTATTTT. Translated: CASSPVGRGSTDTQYF. The full variable domain, rest sourced from reference TRBV5-5 and TRBJ2-3, is DAGVTQSPTHLIKTRGQQVTLRCSPISGHKSVSWYQQVLGQGPQFIFQYYEKEERGRGNFPDRFSARQFPNYSSELNVNALLLGDSALYLCASSPVGRGSTDTQYFGPGTRLTVL.

This clone was observed a single time. This chain connects TRBV18 to TRBJ1-3; 9 positions agree with TRBD1. With V trimmed by 8 bases and J by 0 bases, 5 bases remained unmatched. The CDR3 totals 15 residues. Per germline, CDR1 KGHSH and CDR2 LQKENI. This chain's CDR3 is CASTLDRGSGNTIYF. The CDR3 DNA sequence: TGTGCCAGCACGCTGGACAGGGGCTCTGGAAACACCATATATTTT.

DNA for the CDR3: TGCGCCAGCAGCCAATCAATCACGGGGACCTACGAGCAGTACTTC. Its protein product is CASSQSITGTYEQYF. The genes are TRBV4-1 and TRBJ2-7, with D maybe TRBD2 (5 bases). V lost 2 bases and J lost 2, with 13 bases in between. The CDR3 extends over 15 amino acids. Germline assignment: CDR1 MGHRA and CDR2 YSYEKL.

The chain has TRBV5-1 and TRBJ1-2, with D hard to call. V lost 0 bases and J 6 bases, leaving 12 bases between the germline ends. Germline lookup yields CDR1 SGHRS and CDR2 YFSETQ. The CDR3 runs 14 residues. The CDR3 DNA reads as TGCGCCAGCAGCTTGGACGAGGGAATTAATGGCTACACCTTC. The encoded protein is CASSLDEGINGYTF. Together with reference TRBV5-1 and TRBJ1-2, the CDR3 gives the full variable domain: KAGVTQTPRYLIKTRGQQVTLSCSPISGHRSVSWYQQTPGQGLQFLFEYFSETQRNKGNFPGRFSGRQFSNSRSEMNVSTLELGDSALYLCASSLDEGINGYTFGSGTRLTVV.

The V gene is TRBV6-5, the J gene TRBJ2-1, with no clear D. Germline assignment: CDR1 MNHEY and CDR2 SVGAGI. The CDR3 is made up of 12 amino acids. The germline V and J ends were trimmed by 4 bases and 6 bases, with 7 bases remaining between them. This chain's CDR3 is CASSSLFNEQFF. The CDR3 DNA sequence: TGTGCCAGCAGTTCCCTCTTCAATGAGCAGTTCTTC.

The chain has TRBV5-4 and TRBJ1-6, with D possibly TRBD1 on 5 matching bases. The CDR3 runs 17 residues. Trimming took 4 bases from V and 11 from J, leaving 25 bases between them. CDR1 is SGHNT, CDR2 YYREEE, per germline (reference sequence). CDR3 sequence (DNA): TGTGCCAGCAGCCGGGGAGAGGGACTCGTAGGAAGTGCACCCCTCCACTTT. Encoded protein: CASSRGEGLVGSAPLHF.

This sequence joins TRBV4-2 and TRBJ2-4, with 11 nucleotides matching TRBD2. V shed 1 base and J 4 bases; nucleotides not matched to a gene: 3. The germline V gene encodes CDR1 LGHNA and CDR2 YNFKEQ. The CDR3 consists of 16 residues. CDR3: CASSQGSGGEKNIQYF. Here the CDR3 DNA reads TGTGCCAGCAGCCAAGGTAGCGGGGGGGAGAAAAACATTCAGTACTTC.

This clone came up a few times. The chain is built from TRBV14 and TRBJ2-7, with D perhaps TRBD1 (5 bases). Germline values: CDR1 SGHDN, CDR2 FVKESK. CDR3 length: 15 residues. V was clipped by 0 bases and J by 3 bases, with 12 bases between them. Written as DNA, the CDR3 is TGTGCCAGCAGCCAAGATCCCCCAGGGTTCTACGAGCAGTACTTC. This gives the protein CASSQDPPGFYEQYF.

The V and J genes are TRBV23-1 and TRBJ2-3; 8 bases agree with TRBD2. TRBV23-1 is an ORF for which the function is uncertain. CDR3 length: 17 amino acids. Unmatched junction bases numbered 5, after V lost 0 bases and J lost 0 bases. CDR3 sequence reads: CASSQSQAGVSTDTQYF. DNA of the CDR3: TGCGCCAGCAGTCAATCGCAAGCGGGGGTAAGCACAGATACGCAGTATTTT.

The chain is built from TRBV19 and TRBJ1-2; 9 bases are a match to TRBD1. J was trimmed by 8 bases and V by 5 bases; bases with no gene match: 6. The germline V gene encodes CDR1 LNHDA and CDR2 SQIVND (reference sequence). This CDR3 has 13 amino acids. This CDR3 reads CASSSGTGNGYTF. CDR3 coding DNA: TGTGCCAGTAGTTCCGGGACAGGGAACGGCTACACCTTC.

The chain has TRBV5-1 and TRBJ1-6, with 8 bases identical to TRBD1. The CDR3 runs 13 residues. J gave up 10 bases and V 4 bases, and 4 bases lay outside the gene matches. CDR1 is SGHRS, CDR2 YFSETQ, per germline. The chain's CDR3 is CASSPGQGSPLHF. The CDR3 DNA reads as TGCGCCAGCAGCCCCGGACAGGGATCACCCCTCCACTTT. The complete variable domain, with remaining parts taken from reference TRBV5-1 and TRBJ1-6, reads KAGVTQTPRYLIKTRGQQVTLSCSPISGHRSVSWYQQTPGQGLQFLFEYFSETQRNKGNFPGRFSGRQFSNSRSEMNVSTLELGDSALYLCASSPGQGSPLHFGNGTRLTVT.

The rearrangement links TRBV19 to TRBJ2-2; 8 nucleotides agree with TRBD2. J was trimmed by 6 bases and V by 5 bases; bases with no gene match: 8. Germline assignment: CDR1 LNHDA and CDR2 SQIVND (reference sequence). CDR3 length: 15 amino acids. CDR3 nucleotide sequence: TGTGCCAGTAGTTTCGGGGGGGCGGTTGCCGGGGAGCTGTTTTTT. This translates into CASSFGGAVAGELFF.

This clone was seen a few times. The genes are TRBV4-3 and TRBJ2-1, with TRBD2 identical over 10 bases. The CDR3 totals 13 residues. Germline loops: CDR1 LGHNA, CDR2 YSLEER. The junction had 6 bases not matched to a gene; V was cut back by 4 bases and J by 12 bases. The CDR3 loop is CASSPYSGGVQFF. CDR3 in DNA: TGCGCCAGCAGCCCCTACAGCGGGGGGGTGCAGTTCTTC.

This sequence joins TRBV4-2 and TRBJ2-5, with a possible D match to TRBD1 (6 bases). V lost 1 base, J lost 3 bases, and 18 bases lay in between. Germline-derived CDR1 and CDR2 are LGHNA and YNFKEQ. There are 17 residues in the CDR3. CDR3 residues: CASSQVSGASGKETQYF. In nucleotides, the CDR3 is TGTGCCAGCAGCCAAGTCTCAGGGGCGAGCGGCAAAGAGACCCAGTACTTC.

V usage is TRBV30 and J usage is TRBJ1-6, with 7 bases lining up with TRBD1. V shed 3 bases, J shed 2 bases, and the junction held 1 base outside the gene matches. The CDR3 has 14 amino acids. Germline lookup yields CDR1 GTSNPN and CDR2 SVGIG (reference sequence). The CDR3: CAWRGTAYNSPLHF. CDR3 nucleotide sequence: TGTGCCTGGAGAGGGACAGCCTATAATTCACCCCTCCACTTT.

This rearrangement joins TRBV2 to TRBJ1-2; D is ambiguous. Per germline, CDR1 SNHLY and CDR2 FYNNEI. This CDR3 contains 13 residues. V was shortened by 6 bases and J by 4 bases, with 12 bases between the two germline ends. CDR3 sequence (DNA): TGTGCCAGCAGCGCTTTGGGCGCCTATGGCTACACCTTC. It codes for CASSALGAYGYTF.

The V gene is TRBV30, the J gene TRBJ1-5, with 9 bases matching TRBD1. Trimming took 2 bases from V and 5 from J; bases not matched to a gene: 4. The CDR3 is 14 residues long. The germline V gene has CDR1 GTSNPN and CDR2 SVGIG (reference sequence). Here the CDR3 DNA reads TGTGCCTGGAGTATGGGACAGGGATATCAGCCCCAGCATTTT. It specifies CAWSMGQGYQPQHF.

The CDR3 nucleotides are TGTGCCAGCGCACCGGGACAGGGGGCTGGCGAGCAGTACTTC. Protein sequence: CASAPGQGAGEQYF. The chain links TRBV28 to TRBJ2-7, with 12 bases lining up with TRBD1. Germline trimming cut 8 bases from V and 6 bases from J; bases unmatched to any gene: 8. Germline CDR1 is MDHEN and CDR2 is SYDVKM. This CDR3 contains 14 residues.